This T cell receptor (beta chain) appears in the sequencing data of a study of technical replicates of blood from a few donors. Germline CDR1 reads SGHTA; CDR2 reads FQGNSA. V lost 6 bases and J 3 bases, leaving 15 bases between the germline ends. This CDR3 comprises 14 residues. This clone was recorded a few times. Using immunoSEQ multiplex PCR, the repertoire was profiled, and TCRdb retains in-frame clones only, with some absent. Of roughly 65,000 clones in the sample, 80% to 90% are singletons; the top ten hold around 4.6%. Sequenced input: PBMCs. The receptor was derived from a human donor in good health. Some clones in this sample may be carry-over from other donors' samples. This chain uses TRBV7-2 with TRBJ2-7, with D perhaps matching TRBD1 (5 bases). The CDR3 sequence is CASSSATGVYEQYF. The CDR3 DNA reads as TGTGCCAGCAGTTCAGCTACAGGAGTCTACGAGCAGTACTTC.